This T cell receptor (beta chain) was retrieved from a study of blood T cell repertoires in COVID-19. The germline V gene encodes CDR1 GTSNPN and CDR2 SVGIG (reference sequence). The length of the CDR3 is 16 residues. Two negative PCRs, clearance, or symptom resolution characterized the recovered Cohort 3 donors. On this clone itself: Compared with germline, one end of the junction differs, possibly owing to a read error.

Assay used: immunoSEQ multiplex PCR; TCRdb lists only in-frame clones, some missing. The sample holds some 150,000 clones, around 78% seen once. The genes are TRBV30 and TRBJ2-2; D may be TRBD1 (6 bases). Sequenced input: PBMCs or T cells enriched from blood (not recorded which). This receptor was identified in a woman between 45 and 60 years old who had recovered from COVID-19. This CDR3 reads CAWSVRGHKNTGELFF. The DNA of the CDR3 is TGTGCCTGGAGTGTACGGGGACACAAGAACACTGGGGAGCTGTTTTTT.